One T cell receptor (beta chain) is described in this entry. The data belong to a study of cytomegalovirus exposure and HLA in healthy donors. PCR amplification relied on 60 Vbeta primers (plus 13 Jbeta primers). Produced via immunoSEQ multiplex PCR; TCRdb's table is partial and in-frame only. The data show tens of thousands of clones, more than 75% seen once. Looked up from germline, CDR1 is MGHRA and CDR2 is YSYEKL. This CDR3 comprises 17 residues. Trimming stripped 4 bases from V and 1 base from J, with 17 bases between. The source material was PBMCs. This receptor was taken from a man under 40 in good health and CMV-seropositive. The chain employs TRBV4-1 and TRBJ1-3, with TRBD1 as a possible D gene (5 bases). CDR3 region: CASSPFPIKGSGNTIYF. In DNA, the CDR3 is TGCGCCAGCAGCCCCTTCCCGATAAAGGGGTCTGGAAACACCATATATTTT.